These T cell receptor beta chains were read from a single sample in a study of blood T cells in healthy people across ages. In TCRdb, the 5' RACE reads were re-called with MiXCR into one record per CDR3 protein. The sample holds about 290,000 distinct CDR3 sequences, roughly 27% seen once. Sequencing input: blood. These receptors all come from a woman in her 70s in good health. The CDR3 runs from the conserved cysteine through the conserved F or W. The order of the fields is J gene, V gene, D gene, CDR3 length, clone size, CDR3 protein, CDR3 DNA. A D gene is named only where the DNA matches it firmly. Expanded clones get a size class; other rows say once, few or many, or leave the size out.

TRBJ2-7 TRBV20-1 TRBD2 15 many CSARDRASGRYEQYF TGCAGTGCTAGAGATAGGGCTAGCGGGAGGTACGAGCAGTACTTC
TRBJ1-5 TRBV2 NA 15 few CASSDERLGNQPQHF TGTGCCAGCAGTGACGAACGTCTAGGTAATCAGCCCCAGCATTTT
TRBJ1-5 TRBV2 NA 13 NA CASKFAGNQPQHF TGTGCCAGCAAGTTCGCCGGAAATCAGCCCCAGCATTTT
TRBJ1-2 TRBV10-1 NA 13 few CASSAQVSDGYTF TGCGCCAGCAGTGCCCAAGTTTCGGATGGCTACACCTTC
TRBJ1-1 TRBV3-1 NA 14 few CASSRGGIELEAFF TGTGCCAGCAGCCGCGGCGGCATTGAGCTTGAAGCTTTCTTT
TRBJ2-3 TRBV28 NA 12 NA CASRPDTDTQYF TGTGCCAGCAGGCCCGACACAGATACGCAGTATTTT
TRBJ2-1 TRBV20-1 NA 14 NA CSARDMGAQNEQFF TGCAGTGCTAGAGATATGGGGGCGCAAAATGAGCAGTTCTTC
TRBJ2-5 TRBV29-1 NA 11 NA CSVVSAETQYF TGCAGCGTTGTTAGCGCCGAGACCCAGTACTTC
TRBJ2-3 TRBV20-1 NA 11 NA CSANTGDTQYF TGCAGTGCTAATACAGGAGATACGCAGTATTTT
TRBJ2-1 TRBV7-3 TRBD2 15 NA CASSLDLASGDEQFF TGTGCCAGCAGCCTGGACCTTGCAAGCGGGGATGAGCAGTTCTTC
TRBJ2-7 TRBV7-2 TRBD2 15 few CASSSRLAGAHEQYF TGTGCCAGCAGCTCAAGACTAGCGGGAGCCCACGAGCAGTACTTC
TRBJ2-3 TRBV28 NA 15 NA CASSLVTGTTDTQYF TGTGCCAGCAGTTTAGTTACAGGGACCACAGATACGCAGTATTTT
TRBJ1-1 TRBV6-1 NA 13 NA CASRSGGNTEAFF TGTGCCAGCAGATCGGGGGGAAACACTGAAGCTTTCTTT
TRBJ2-7 TRBV6-5 NA 13 NA CASKGPRSYEQYF TGTGCCAGCAAGGGGCCCCGCTCCTACGAGCAGTACTTC
TRBJ1-2 TRBV5-6 NA 13 few CASSLRQHWGYTF TGTGCCAGCAGCTTGAGACAACACTGGGGCTACACCTTC